These 25 T cell receptor beta chains share one sample of origin, sequenced in a study of T-cell reconstitution after alpha-beta-depleted transplantation in children (dated by TCRdb to between 2015 and 2016). Sample treatment or condition, as interpreted from the label and publication: allogeneic hematopoietic cell transplantation with graft depleted of TCRalphabeta T cells and CD19 B cells. Library generation was performed with PCR. The sequencer listed for this sample is Illumina HiSeq 2500. TCR libraries were prepared with molecular barcoding, using unique molecular identifiers to normalize TCRbeta repertoire quantification. Through fastp at Q25 and MiXCR, TCRdb rebuilt clones from the public reads, retaining in-frame beta chains. For every CDR3 protein sequence, its rows merge into one entry that carries the most common genes and DNA. This sample is represented by approximately 800,000 distinct CDR3 sequences; under 20% of them were singletons. The ten largest clones add up to just under 5% of the sample.

The sample here was PBMCs, mostly from graft donor cells, taken 360 days after TCRalphabeta/CD19-depleted stem cell transplant. The receptors stem from a male patient younger than 18 who had a stem cell transplant for acute lymphoblastic leukemia, so the T cells may come from the graft donor.

The chain combines TRBV7-6 with TRBJ2-7; D possibly corresponds to TRBD1 (6 bases). The CDR3 length is 16 residues. Germline CDR1 is SGHVS and CDR2 is FNYEAQ. Trimming removed 0 bases at V and 3 bases at J, with 15 bases between. The CDR3 sequence: CASSLAVQGTHYEQYF. DNA for the CDR3: TGTGCCAGCAGCTTAGCTGTACAGGGAACCCACTACGAGCAGTACTTC.

In its sample, this clonotype was seen a few times. The chain has TRBV29-1 and TRBJ2-7, with TRBD1 matching 12 bases. J was trimmed by 3 bases and V by 6 bases; bases with no gene match: 18. The germline CDR1 and CDR2 sequences are SQVTM and ANQGSEA. This CDR3 has 18 residues. CDR3 residues: CSVGAQNPGTGGIYEQYF. In nucleotides, the CDR3 is TGCAGCGTAGGAGCTCAAAACCCCGGGACAGGGGGCATCTACGAGCAGTACTTC.

The chain recombines TRBV19 with TRBJ2-1; D possibly corresponds to TRBD2 (5 bases). Per germline, CDR1 LNHDA and CDR2 SQIVND (reference sequence). This CDR3 contains 15 residues. V was trimmed by 2 bases and J by 6 bases, leaving 14 bases between them. The CDR3: CASSINQPGVNEQFF. Written as DNA, the CDR3 is TGTGCCAGTAGTATAAACCAGCCCGGGGTCAATGAGCAGTTCTTC.

The sample holds a few counts of this clonotype. The chain combines TRBV15 with TRBJ2-5; D is perhaps TRBD1 or TRBD2 (5 bases each). Germline loops: CDR1 LNHNV, CDR2 YYDKDF (reference sequence). V was pared by 0 bases and J by 5 bases, with 16 bases between. The CDR3 length is 16 residues. CDR3 nucleotide sequence: TGTGCCACCAGCAGAGATAGGGACCTCACAACGGAGACCCAGTACTTC. Its translation is CATSRDRDLTTETQYF.

The chain employs TRBV29-1 and TRBJ2-2; TRBD2 agrees at 8 bases. Per germline, CDR1 SQVTM and CDR2 ANQGSEA. V gave up 4 bases and J gave up 0 bases; unmatched junction bases: 4. This CDR3 contains 15 residues. The CDR3 DNA follows: TGCAGCGTTGGTGGTAGCGGGACGAACACCGGGGAGCTGTTTTTT. Protein product: CSVGGSGTNTGELFF.

The rearrangement uses TRBV5-5 and TRBJ2-3, with D possibly being TRBD2 (6 bases). Per germline, CDR1 SGHKS and CDR2 YYEKEE (reference sequence). The CDR3 extends over 16 amino acids. The V gene lost 5 bases and the J gene lost 5 bases, with 21 bases spanning the gap. The CDR3 DNA reads TGTGCCAGCAGTCACTGGGTGAGGGGAGCGGGAGATACGCAGTATTTT. It specifies CASSHWVRGAGDTQYF.

The chain joins TRBV27 to TRBJ2-5; D uncertain. The CDR3 is 13 residues long. V dropped 5 bases and J dropped 3 bases, with 10 bases sitting between them. From germline, CDR1 is MNHEY and CDR2 SMNVEV (reference sequence). For the CDR3, the DNA is TGTGCCAGCAGTCCCATGTTGGAAGAGACCCAGTACTTC. Translating it yields CASSPMLEETQYF.

This clonotype came up a few times. The CDR3 sequence is CAWVPSGAEQFF. In nucleotides, the CDR3 is TGTGCCTGGGTGCCCTCAGGGGCCGAGCAGTTCTTC. This chain uses TRBV30 with TRBJ2-1; weak D call: TRBD1 (6 bases). The CDR3 spans 12 residues. The V end was cut by 5 bases, the J end by 10 bases, with 15 bases between. The germline CDR1 and CDR2 sequences are GTSNPN and SVGIG (reference sequence).

The chain links TRBV3-1 to TRBJ2-3, with TRBD2 identical over 11 bases. V was pared by 0 bases and J by 2 bases, with 13 bases of the junction left unmatched. This CDR3 is built from 20 residues. Germline CDR1 and CDR2: LGHDT and YNNKEL (reference sequence). The CDR3 coding sequence is TGTGCCAGCAGCCAAGAAAGATTAGGAGGACTAGCGGGCGACACAGATACGCAGTATTTT. Protein product: CASSQERLGGLAGDTDTQYF.

The V and J genes are TRBV6-2 or TRBV6-3 and TRBJ2-5; 10 nucleotides align to TRBD2. Germline loops: CDR1 MNHEY, CDR2 SVGEGT. The CDR3 is 16 residues long. Trimming took 6 bases from V and 9 from J; bases not matched to a gene: 16. The CDR3 here is CASRRGGLADGSAQYF. CDR3 DNA sequence: TGTGCCAGCAGGCGAGGTGGACTAGCGGACGGTTCGGCCCAGTACTTC.

A few counts support this clonotype. This chain connects TRBV7-2 to TRBJ2-7; no firm D call. This CDR3 is 15 amino acids long. Germline V lookup: CDR1 SGHTA, CDR2 FQGNSA. Trimming stripped 5 bases from V and 0 bases from J, with 14 bases between. The CDR3 protein is CASSHRSTSSYEQYF. The CDR3 DNA follows: TGTGCCAGCAGCCACCGCTCTACGAGCTCCTACGAGCAGTACTTC.

The V call is TRBV6-2 or TRBV6-3, the J call TRBJ2-7; 9 bases agree with TRBD2. The CDR3 is 13 residues long. Per germline, CDR1 MNHEY and CDR2 SVGEGT. Germline trimming cut 7 bases from V and 4 bases from J; bases unmatched to any gene: 5. CDR3 sequence reads: CASKRTSAYEQYF. Here the CDR3 DNA reads TGTGCCAGCAAGAGGACTAGCGCGTACGAGCAGTACTTC.

This clonotype was seen a few times. The chain employs TRBV11-1 and TRBJ2-2, with 9 positions matching TRBD1. The germline V gene encodes CDR1 SGHAT and CDR2 FQDESV (reference sequence). The trim removed 5 bases at V and 3 bases at J, leaving 13 bases unmatched. The CDR3 totals 18 residues. CDR3 nucleotide sequence: TGTGCCAGCAGCCTCGCCCAAATCCGGGACAGGGACACCGGGGAGCTGTTTTTT. Protein: CASSLAQIRDRDTGELFF.

The chain carries TRBV25-1 and TRBJ2-5, with D maybe TRBD1 (6 bases). Germline values: CDR1 MGHDK, CDR2 SYGVNS. Trimming took off 3 bases at V and 1 base at J, with 15 bases between the two ends. The CDR3 extends over 16 amino acids. CDR3 coding DNA: TGTGCCAGCAGTGACTTCAGACAGGAGATCCAAGAGACCCAGTACTTC. Translating gives CASSDFRQEIQETQYF.

This clonotype has more than one count but fewer than ten. Written as DNA, the CDR3 is TGTGCCAGCAGTTATTCGGACAGGGGGTCCTACGAGCAGTACTTC. It translates to CASSYSDRGSYEQYF. J is TRBJ2-7 and V is TRBV6-5, with 10 positions matching TRBD1. The CDR3 has 15 amino acids. J gave up 1 base and V 3 bases, and 3 bases lay outside the gene matches. Germline loops: CDR1 MNHEY, CDR2 SVGAGI.

This clonotype has just a few counts. CDR3 nucleotide sequence: TGTGCCAGCAGCAAAGGCGGGGGGCCAGGGCTACGCGATGAGCAGTTCTTC. Translation gives CASSKGGGPGLRDEQFF. The rearrangement links TRBV21-1 to TRBJ2-1; the D call TRBD2 from the table was never checked on the DNA. TRBV21-1 is labeled a pseudogene. The CDR3 covers 17 residues.

The chain employs TRBV4-1 and TRBJ2-5, with D unresolved. The length of the CDR3 is 14 residues. The V end lost 0 bases, the J end lost 5 bases, and 10 bases lay between the germline ends. The germline gives CDR1 MGHRA, CDR2 YSYEKL. The DNA for the CDR3 is TGCGCCAGCAGCCAAGATACGGCGGTGGAGACCCAGTACTTC. Protein: CASSQDTAVETQYF.

In its sample, this clonotype was seen a few times. This chain joins TRBV19 and TRBJ2-7; 8 nucleotides align to TRBD1. The germline gives CDR1 LNHDA, CDR2 SQIVND (reference sequence). The CDR3 runs to 15 residues. After removal of 5 bases from V and 2 bases from J, the junction contained 8 bases not matched to a gene. CDR3: CASSQRQGRPYEQYF. The CDR3 DNA is TGTGCCAGTAGTCAAAGACAGGGGCGGCCCTACGAGCAGTACTTC. The whole variable domain, filled in from reference TRBV19 and TRBJ2-7, reads DGGITQSPKYLFRKEGQNVTLSCEQNLNHDAMYWYRQDPGQGLRLIYYSQIVNDFQKGDIAEGYSVSREKKESFPLTVTSAQKNPTAFYLCASSQRQGRPYEQYFGPGTRLTVT.

This clonotype was seen a few times. The chain uses TRBV21-1 and TRBJ2-1; TRBD1 reflects the table's D call only, with no check against the DNA. TRBV21-1 is assigned pseudogene status. The CDR3 contains 20 residues. CDR3 in amino acids: CASSRKKGPPQRDLTNEQFF. The CDR3 DNA sequence: TGTGCCAGCAGCAGAAAAAAGGGCCCCCCTCAGCGGGACTTAACAAATGAGCAGTTCTTC.

This clonotype has a handful of counts. DNA for the CDR3: TGCGCCAGCAGCTTGGCCGCCGGGAGCGGGTACAATGAGCAGTTCTTC. It specifies CASSLAAGSGYNEQFF. The chain is built from TRBV5-1 and TRBJ2-1; tentative D call: TRBD2 (6 bases). CDR1 and CDR2 from the germline V gene are SGHRS and YFSETQ. This CDR3 is 16 amino acids long. V was trimmed by 0 bases and J by 4 bases, leaving 14 bases between them.

The sample holds a few counts of this clonotype. The chain joins TRBV3-1 to TRBJ1-1, with D uncertain. The CDR3 runs to 13 residues. Germline V CDR1 and CDR2: LGHDT, YNNKEL (reference sequence). The V and J ends lost 4 bases and 1 base respectively, with 7 bases between them. CDR3 region: CASSRLRNTEAFF. CDR3 DNA: TGTGCCAGCAGCCGACTACGGAACACTGAAGCTTTCTTT.

This clonotype was observed a handful of times. The chain joins TRBV5-1 to TRBJ2-7; the D is unclear. Trimming removed 2 bases from V and 2 bases from J, with 8 bases in between. This CDR3 has 13 amino acids. Germline V gene data show CDR1 as SGHRS and CDR2 as YFSETQ. The CDR3 loop reads CASSFGDTYEQYF. CDR3 nucleotide sequence: TGCGCCAGCAGCTTCGGCGACACCTACGAGCAGTACTTC.

This chain connects TRBV20-1 to TRBJ2-2, with D perhaps TRBD2 (6 bases). With 1 base removed from V and 4 bases from J, the gap between germline ends came to 16 bases. This CDR3 has 16 residues. Germline loops: CDR1 DFQATT, CDR2 SNEGSKA (reference sequence). CDR3 DNA: TGCAGTGCTAGAGGACAACCGGGACTTTCCACCGGGGAGCTGTTTTTT. Translating it yields CSARGQPGLSTGELFF.

This clonotype was counted between two and nine times. The chain joins TRBV6-5 to TRBJ1-3; D not certain. The CDR3 loop spans 14 amino acids. Germline V gene sequence: CDR1 MNHEY, CDR2 SVGAGI. V lost 6 bases and J 4 bases, leaving 13 bases between the germline ends. The CDR3 sequence is CASRSRTWGNTIYF. The DNA of the CDR3 is TGTGCCAGCAGGTCTCGAACTTGGGGAAACACCATATATTTT.

The genes are TRBV15 and TRBJ2-1, with D perhaps matching TRBD1 or TRBD2 (5 bases each). The CDR3 extends over 18 amino acids. V was pared by 0 bases and J by 0 bases, with 15 bases between. CDR1 and CDR2 from the germline V gene are LNHNV and YYDKDF (reference sequence). The CDR3 here is CATSRDPGTASSYNEQFF. The CDR3 DNA reads as TGTGCCACCAGCAGAGATCCCGGGACCGCCAGCTCCTACAATGAGCAGTTCTTC.